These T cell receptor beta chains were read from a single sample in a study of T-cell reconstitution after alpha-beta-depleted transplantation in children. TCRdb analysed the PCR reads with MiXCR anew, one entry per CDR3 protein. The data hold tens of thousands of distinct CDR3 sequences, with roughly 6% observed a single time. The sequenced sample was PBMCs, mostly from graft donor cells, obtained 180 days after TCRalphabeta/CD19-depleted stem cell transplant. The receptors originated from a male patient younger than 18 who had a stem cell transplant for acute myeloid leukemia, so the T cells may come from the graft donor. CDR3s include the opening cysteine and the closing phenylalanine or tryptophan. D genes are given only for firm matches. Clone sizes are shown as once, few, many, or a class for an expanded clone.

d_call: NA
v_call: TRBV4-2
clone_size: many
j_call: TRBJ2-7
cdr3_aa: CASSQTPGLGSYEQYF
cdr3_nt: TGTGCCAGCAGCCAAACTCCAGGGTTAGGGTCCTACGAGCAGTACTTC

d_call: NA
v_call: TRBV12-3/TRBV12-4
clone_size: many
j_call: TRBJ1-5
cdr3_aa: CASRFAGSNQPQHF
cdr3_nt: TGTGCCAGCAGATTCGCGGGTAGCAATCAGCCCCAGCATTTT

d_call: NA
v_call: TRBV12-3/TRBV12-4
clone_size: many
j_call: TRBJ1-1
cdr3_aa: CASRLGEGTEAFF
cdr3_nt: TGTGCCAGCCGCCTAGGCGAGGGCACTGAAGCTTTCTTT

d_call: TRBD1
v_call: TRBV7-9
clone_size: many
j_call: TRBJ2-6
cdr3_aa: CASSTNRGPRGANVLTF
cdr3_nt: TGTGCCAGCAGCACCAACAGGGGGCCCCGCGGGGCCAACGTCCTGACTTTC

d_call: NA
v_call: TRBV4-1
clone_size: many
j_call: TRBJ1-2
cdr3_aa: CASSQDSRLLFYGYTF
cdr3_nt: TGCGCCAGCAGCCAAGACTCCCGACTGTTGTTCTATGGCTACACCTTC

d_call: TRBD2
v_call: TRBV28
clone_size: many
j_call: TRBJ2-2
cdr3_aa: CASSRAGLAGGLRAGELFF
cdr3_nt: TGTGCCAGCAGCCGAGCTGGACTAGCGGGAGGCCTCCGGGCCGGGGAGCTGTTTTTT

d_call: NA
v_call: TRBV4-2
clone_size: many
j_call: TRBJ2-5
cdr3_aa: CASSQRDSTTQYF
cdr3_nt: TGTGCCAGCAGCCAACGGGACTCCACGACCCAGTACTTC

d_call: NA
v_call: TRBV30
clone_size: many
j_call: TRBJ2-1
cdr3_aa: CAWSVGGEHEQFF
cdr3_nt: TGTGCCTGGAGTGTGGGTGGGGAGCACGAGCAGTTCTTC

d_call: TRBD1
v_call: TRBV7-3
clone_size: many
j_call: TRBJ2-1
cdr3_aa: CASSLPGQGIDEQFF
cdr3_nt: TGTGCCAGCAGCCTACCGGGACAGGGGATCGATGAGCAGTTCTTC

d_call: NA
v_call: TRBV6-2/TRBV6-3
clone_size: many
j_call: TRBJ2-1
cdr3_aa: CASRLDRYNEQFF
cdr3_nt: TGTGCCAGCAGGCTCGACAGATACAATGAGCAGTTCTTC

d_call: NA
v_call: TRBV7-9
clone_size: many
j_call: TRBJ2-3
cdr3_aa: CASSFSGLTDTQYF
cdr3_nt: TGTGCCAGCAGCTTTAGCGGTCTCACAGATACGCAGTATTTT

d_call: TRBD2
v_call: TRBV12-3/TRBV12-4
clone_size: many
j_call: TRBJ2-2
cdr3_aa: CASSLRGGGNTGELFF
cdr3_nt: TGTGCCAGCAGTTTAAGGGGCGGGGGGAACACCGGGGAGCTGTTTTTT

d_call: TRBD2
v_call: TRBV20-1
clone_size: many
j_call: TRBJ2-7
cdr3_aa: CSAKTSGRSPYEQYF
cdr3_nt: TGCAGTGCTAAGACTAGCGGGAGAAGTCCCTACGAGCAGTACTTC

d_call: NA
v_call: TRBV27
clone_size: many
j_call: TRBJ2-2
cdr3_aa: CASSLFLWAGELFF
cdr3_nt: TGTGCCAGCAGTTTATTTCTCTGGGCCGGGGAGCTGTTTTTT

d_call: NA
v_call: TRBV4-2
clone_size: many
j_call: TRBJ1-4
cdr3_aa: CASSRMGSDEKLFF
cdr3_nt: TGTGCCAGCAGCCGTATGGGGTCGGATGAAAAACTGTTTTTT

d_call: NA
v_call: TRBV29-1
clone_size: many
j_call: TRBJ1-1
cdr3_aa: CSVGQPLPAFF
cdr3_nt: TGCAGCGTCGGACAGCCGCTGCCCGCTTTCTTT

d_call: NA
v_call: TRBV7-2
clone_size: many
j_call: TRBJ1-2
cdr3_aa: CASTLGSGYGYTF
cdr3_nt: TGTGCCAGCACCCTAGGGAGTGGCTATGGCTACACCTTC

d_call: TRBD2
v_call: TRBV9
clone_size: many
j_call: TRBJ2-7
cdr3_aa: CASSVVPGERSSGTYEQYF
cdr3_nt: TGTGCCAGCAGCGTAGTTCCAGGGGAGCGGTCTAGCGGGACCTACGAGCAGTACTTC

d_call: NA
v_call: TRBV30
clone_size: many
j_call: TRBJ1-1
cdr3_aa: CAWTPGRGNTEAFF
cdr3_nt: TGTGCCTGGACCCCGGGCAGGGGGAACACTGAAGCTTTCTTT

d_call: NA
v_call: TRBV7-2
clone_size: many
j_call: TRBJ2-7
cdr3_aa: CASSLVARDPYEQYF
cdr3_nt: TGTGCCAGCAGCTTAGTCGCGCGGGATCCCTACGAGCAGTACTTC

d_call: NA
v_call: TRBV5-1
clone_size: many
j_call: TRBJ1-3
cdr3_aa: CASSFPDSGNTIYF
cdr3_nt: TGCGCCAGCAGCTTCCCGGACAGCGGAAACACCATATATTTT

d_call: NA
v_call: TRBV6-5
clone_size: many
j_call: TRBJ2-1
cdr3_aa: CASSYSTGANEQFF
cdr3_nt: TGTGCCAGCAGTTACTCGACGGGGGCCAATGAGCAGTTCTTC

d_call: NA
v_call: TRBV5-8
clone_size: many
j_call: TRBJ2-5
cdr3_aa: CASRAPGRETQYF
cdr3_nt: TGTGCCAGCAGGGCCCCAGGGAGGGAGACCCAGTACTTC

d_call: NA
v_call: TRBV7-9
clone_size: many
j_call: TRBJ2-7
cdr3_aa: CASTYRGAYVEQYF
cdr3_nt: TGTGCCAGCACCTATAGGGGGGCGTACGTGGAGCAGTACTTC

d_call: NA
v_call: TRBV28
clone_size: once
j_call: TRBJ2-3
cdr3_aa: CASSSQGSRDTQYF
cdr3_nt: TGTGCCAGCAGTTCCCAAGGGTCGAGGGATACGCAGTATTTT

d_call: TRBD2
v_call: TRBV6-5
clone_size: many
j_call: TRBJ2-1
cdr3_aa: CASSFSTSMFF
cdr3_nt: TGTGCCAGCAGTTTTTCGACTAGCATGTTCTTC

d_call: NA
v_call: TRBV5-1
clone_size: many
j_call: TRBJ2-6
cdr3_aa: CASSAGPSGANVLTF
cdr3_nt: TGCGCCAGCAGCGCCGGACCCTCTGGGGCCAACGTCCTGACTTTC

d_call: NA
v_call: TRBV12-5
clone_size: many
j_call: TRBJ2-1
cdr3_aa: CASGSTVYNEQFF
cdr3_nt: TGTGCTAGTGGTTCTACCGTCTACAATGAGCAGTTCTTC

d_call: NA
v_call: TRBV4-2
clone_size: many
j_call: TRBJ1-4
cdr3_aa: CASSSDSSGSHNEKLFF
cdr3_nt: TGTGCCAGCAGCTCGGATTCTTCGGGCAGTCATAATGAAAAACTGTTTTTT

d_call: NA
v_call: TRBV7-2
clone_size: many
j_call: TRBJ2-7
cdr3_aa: CASSFGWSSYEQYF
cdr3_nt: TGTGCCAGCAGTTTCGGCTGGAGCTCTTACGAGCAGTACTTC

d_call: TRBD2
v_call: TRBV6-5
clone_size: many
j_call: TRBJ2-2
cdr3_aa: CASSPPGLVSGELFF
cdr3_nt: TGTGCCAGCAGTCCCCCGGGACTAGTGTCCGGGGAGCTGTTTTTT